These 25 T cell receptor beta chains originate from one sample sequenced in a study of shared clonotypes between healthy human individuals. The repertoire was sequenced with immunoSEQ multiplex PCR; TCRdb's copy has only in-frame clones and lacks some. The sample has about 680,000 clones; just over 90% are singletons. Naive-designated CD8 cells lacked CD45RO, were positively enriched for CCR7, and omitted terminally differentiated effector memory CD45RA+ cells. Sample: naive CD8+ T cells sorted from blood. The receptors were gathered from a man aged 30-40 years in good health.

Concerning this clone itself: Other DNA sequences of this sample code for an identical CDR3. CDR3 coding DNA: TGTGCCAGCAGCCAGGGGGTGGGCACTGAAGCTTTCTTT. Translating it yields CASSQGVGTEAFF. This rearrangement joins TRBV6-5 to TRBJ1-1; 7 bases agree with TRBD1. V trimming: 6 bases; J trimming: 4 bases; junction bases outside the gene matches: 5. From germline, CDR1 is MNHEY and CDR2 SVGAGI. The CDR3 extends over 13 amino acids.

This rearrangement joins TRBV30 to TRBJ2-1; no reliable D call. V lost 6 bases to trimming and J lost 0 bases, with 6 bases between them. The CDR3 spans 12 residues. Looked up from germline, CDR1 is GTSNPN and CDR2 is SVGIG (reference sequence). CDR3 nucleotides: TGTGCCTGTCCGAGCTCCTACAATGAGCAGTTCTTC. Encoded protein: CACPSSYNEQFF.

This sequence joins TRBV28 and TRBJ2-1; 11 nucleotides align to TRBD2. The CDR3 is made up of 17 amino acids. The ends lost 2 bases at V and 1 base at J; junction bases unmatched: 4. From germline, CDR1 is MDHEN and CDR2 SYDVKM. DNA of the CDR3: TGTGCCAGCAGTTTACTAACTAGCGGGAGATCCTACAATGAGCAGTTCTTC. This translates into CASSLLTSGRSYNEQFF.

The chain is built from TRBV4-1 and TRBJ2-2; TRBD2 agrees at 10 bases. There are 17 residues in the CDR3. Trimming at V came to 1 base and at J to 4 bases, leaving 6 bases not matched to a gene. Per germline, CDR1 MGHRA and CDR2 YSYEKL. This CDR3 is CASSQGGEREGTGELFF. The CDR3 region has the DNA TGCGCCAGCAGCCAAGGCGGCGAGCGGGAGGGCACCGGGGAGCTGTTTTTT.

This chain uses TRBV4-1 with TRBJ2-7, with TRBD2 identical over 7 bases. The CDR3 is made up of 19 amino acids. Germline CDR1 reads MGHRA; CDR2 reads YSYEKL. J gave up 0 bases and V 3 bases, and 17 bases lay outside the gene matches. DNA for the CDR3: TGCGCCAGCAGCCATGAGAGGACTACCAGCGGGACCAGCTCCTACGAGCAGTACTTC. Translation gives CASSHERTTSGTSSYEQYF.

In this sample, this clone turned up once. V usage is TRBV7-8 and J usage is TRBJ2-7, with a weak D call TRBD1 (6 bases). Germline CDR1 reads SGHVS; CDR2 reads FQNEAQ. The CDR3 consists of 14 residues. Trimming took 3 bases from V and 2 from J, leaving 11 bases between them. CDR3 sequence: CASSLGTPTYEQYF. The DNA of the CDR3 is TGTGCCAGCAGCTTGGGGACACCGACCTACGAGCAGTACTTC.

The J gene is TRBJ2-7, the V gene TRBV4-1; 7 bases match TRBD1. The CDR3 spans 15 residues. Germline V gene lookup returns CDR1 MGHRA and CDR2 YSYEKL. Trimming at V came to 0 bases and at J to 0 bases, leaving 2 bases not matched to a gene. The CDR3 here is CASSQDRGISYEQYF. CDR3 in DNA: TGCGCCAGCAGCCAAGACAGGGGGATCTCCTACGAGCAGTACTTC.

The chain is built from TRBV4-1 and TRBJ1-4, with 8 bases aligning to TRBD1. V was clipped by 3 bases and J by 0 bases; unmatched bases: 3. The CDR3 loop spans 16 amino acids. CDR1 MGHRA and CDR2 YSYEKL come from the germline V gene. CDR3: CASSQTGAATNEKLFF. As DNA, the CDR3 is TGCGCCAGCAGCCAGACAGGGGCAGCAACTAATGAAAAACTGTTTTTT.

This clone was seen just once. J is TRBJ1-4 and V is TRBV9; D uncertain. The CDR3 runs to 12 residues. Germline lookup yields CDR1 SGDLS and CDR2 YYNGEE. Trimming cost V 0 bases and J 12 bases, with 9 bases left between them. CDR3 region: CASSVEAGQLFF. The CDR3 DNA sequence: TGTGCCAGCAGCGTAGAGGCAGGCCAACTGTTTTTT. Supplemented by reference TRBV9 and TRBJ1-4, the full variable domain reads DSGVTQTPKHLITATGQRVTLRCSPRSGDLSVYWYQQSLDQGLQFLIQYYNGEERAKGNILERFSAQQFPDLHSELNLSSLELGDSALYFCASSVEAGQLFFGSGTQLSVL.

This clone was counted once. V and J are TRBV4-1 and TRBJ2-7; a weak D match, TRBD2 (7 bases). The ends were cut back, 3 bases at V and 5 bases at J, with 20 bases in the middle. The length of the CDR3 is 16 residues. Germline CDR1 MGHRA, CDR2 YSYEKL. The chain's CDR3 is CASSHRLGGQNDEQYF. The CDR3 DNA is TGCGCCAGCAGCCATAGACTCGGGGGGCAGAATGACGAGCAGTACTTC.

This clone appeared a single time. The chain is built from TRBV5-1 and TRBJ2-7, with D perhaps matching TRBD2 (7 bases). Trimming removed 6 bases from V and 5 bases from J, with 15 bases in between. Germline V lookup: CDR1 SGHRS, CDR2 YFSETQ. The CDR3 has 13 amino acids. In DNA, the CDR3 is TGCGCCAGCAAGGGGGGAGGGCCCGACGAGCAGTACTTC. Translation gives CASKGGGPDEQYF.

The rearrangement links TRBV6-9 to TRBJ2-3; D unclear. V was shortened by 10 bases and J by 8 bases, with 19 bases between the two germline ends. The germline V gene encodes CDR1 MNHGY and CDR2 SVAAGI. The CDR3 consists of 13 residues. CDR3 DNA sequence: TGTGCCACCCCCCGGAAAACCCTCGGTACGCAGTATTTT. Translation: CATPRKTLGTQYF.

J is TRBJ2-5 and V is TRBV7-2, with 11 nucleotides matching TRBD1. The CDR3 consists of 15 residues. The V gene end was trimmed by 5 bases and the J gene end by 4 bases; junction bases not matched to a gene: 6. Germline V gene sequence: CDR1 SGHTA, CDR2 FQGNSA. This CDR3 reads CASSISGTGGETQYF. In nucleotides, the CDR3 is TGTGCCAGCAGCATCTCCGGGACAGGGGGAGAGACCCAGTACTTC.

The chain couples TRBV5-1 to TRBJ2-1; D ambiguous. The CDR3 loop spans 16 amino acids. Germline CDR1 SGHRS, CDR2 YFSETQ. V was cut by 3 bases and J by 6 bases, with 19 bases left in between. The CDR3 bases are TGCGCCAGCAGCTACCGCGACTCTATGCCACTCAATGAGCAGTTCTTC. Protein product: CASSYRDSMPLNEQFF.

This clone has a single count. Here the CDR3 DNA reads TGTGCCAGCAGCGGGGGACAGGGGACCTACGAGCAGTACTTC. This codes for CASSGGQGTYEQYF. The J gene is TRBJ2-7, the V gene TRBV5-6, with 10 bases fitting TRBD1. J gave up 2 bases and V 4 bases, and 3 bases lay outside the gene matches. The CDR3 totals 14 residues. CDR1 is SGHDT and CDR2 is YYEEEE in the germline V gene.

Note on this clone: The sample carries other DNA sequences with the same CDR3. The V call is TRBV28, the J call TRBJ2-7; perhaps D is TRBD1 or TRBD2 (6 bases each). The length of the CDR3 is 14 residues. Trimming stripped 5 bases from V and 2 bases from J, with 13 bases between. Germline-derived CDR1 and CDR2 are MDHEN and SYDVKM. CDR3 protein: CASSPSGGPYEQYF. CDR3 coding DNA: TGTGCCAGCAGTCCCTCCGGGGGCCCCTACGAGCAGTACTTC. Complete variable domain (other parts from reference TRBV28 and TRBJ2-7): DVKVTQSSRYLVKRTGEKVFLECVQDMDHENMFWYRQDPGLGLRLIYFSYDVKMKEKGDIPEGYSVSREKKERFSLILESASTNQTSMYLCASSPSGGPYEQYFGPGTRLTVT.

The CDR3 DNA reads as TGTGCCAGCAGCATCATCCAGGCGGGAGCTAACTATGGCTACACCTTC. It yields the protein CASSIIQAGANYGYTF. The chain recombines TRBV7-8 with TRBJ1-2, with unresolved D. CDR3 length: 16 residues. Germline lookup yields CDR1 SGHVS and CDR2 FQNEAQ. Trimming removed 5 bases at V and 0 bases at J, with 16 bases between.

V is TRBV4-3 and J is TRBJ2-7; D may match TRBD1 or TRBD2 (5 bases each). Germline loops: CDR1 LGHNA, CDR2 YSLEER. This CDR3 is 13 amino acids long. Trimming removed 0 bases from V and 6 bases from J, with 9 bases in between. CDR3 nucleotides: TGCGCCAGCAGCCAAGAGTGGGGGATCGAGCAGTACTTC. This gives the protein CASSQEWGIEQYF.

The chain employs TRBV10-3 and TRBJ2-3; 14 nucleotides agree with TRBD2. The germline CDR1 and CDR2 sequences are ENHRY and SYGVKD. The trim removed 6 bases at V and 5 bases at J, leaving 7 bases unmatched. CDR3 length: 16 residues. The CDR3 spells CAIRGTSGRGEDTQYF. The CDR3 DNA follows: TGTGCCATCAGGGGGACTAGCGGGAGAGGCGAAGATACGCAGTATTTT.

The count of this clone is one. The J gene is TRBJ2-7, the V gene TRBV30; TRBD2 agrees at 8 bases. The length of the CDR3 is 13 residues. Germline CDR1 GTSNPN, CDR2 SVGIG (reference sequence). Unmatched junction bases numbered 8, after V lost 4 bases and J lost 6 bases. This CDR3 reads CAWNREGLVEQYF. The CDR3 nucleotides read TGTGCCTGGAACCGGGAGGGCCTGGTCGAGCAGTACTTC. The full variable domain, its missing parts supplied by reference TRBV30 and TRBJ2-7, is SQTIHQWPATLVQPVGSPLSLECTVEGTSNPNLYWYRQAAGRGLQLLFYSVGIGQISSEVPQNLSASRPQDRQFILSSKKLLLSDSGFYLCAWNREGLVEQYFGPGTRLTVT.

This chain uses TRBV27 with TRBJ2-3; 12 bases are a match to TRBD2. The CDR3 has 18 amino acids. J lost 4 bases, V lost 7 bases, and 15 bases had no gene match. Germline loops: CDR1 MNHEY, CDR2 SMNVEV (reference sequence). In DNA form, the CDR3 reads TGTGCCAGCATGGCTAGCGGGAGGGTTAGAGTTATAGCAGATACGCAGTATTTT. It translates to CASMASGRVRVIADTQYF.

The sample holds one count of this clone. The V gene is TRBV15, the J gene TRBJ2-2; the D gene is possibly TRBD1 (5 bases). The CDR3 covers 17 residues. Germline CDR1 reads LNHNV; CDR2 reads YYDKDF (reference sequence). Trimming removed 1 base at V and 6 bases at J, with 18 bases between. The CDR3 bases are TGTGCCACCAGCAGAGTTGGGGCCAGGAGCTCGTCCGGGGAGCTGTTTTTT. Translating it yields CATSRVGARSSSGELFF. The entire variable domain, with the rest obtained from reference TRBV15 and TRBJ2-2, is as follows: DAMVIQNPRYQVTQFGKPVTLSCSQTLNHNVMYWYQQKSSQAPKLLFHYYDKDFNNEADTPDNFQSRRPNTSFCFLDIRSPGLGDTAMYLCATSRVGARSSSGELFFGEGSRLTVL.

The rearrangement links TRBV27 to TRBJ2-3, with D possibly matching TRBD1 (6 bases). CDR3 length: 15 residues. V gave up 6 bases and J gave up 2 bases, with 15 bases separating them. In germline, CDR1 is MNHEY, CDR2 SMNVEV (reference sequence). The CDR3 loop is CASRRETGVTDTQYF. CDR3 DNA sequence: TGTGCCAGCAGGAGGGAGACAGGCGTCACAGATACGCAGTATTTT.

This clone is a singleton in its sample. The rearrangement links TRBV10-2 to TRBJ2-1, with 10 bases identical to TRBD2. V lost 0 bases, J lost 7 bases, and 6 bases stayed unmatched. CDR1 WSHSY and CDR2 SAAADI come from the germline V gene. The CDR3 spans 16 residues. CDR3 DNA: TGCGCCAGCAGTGAGTCTAGCGGGAGGTATCGGAATGAGCAGTTCTTC. Residues: CASSESSGRYRNEQFF.

This clone was seen a few times. V usage is TRBV5-5 and J usage is TRBJ2-5; 7 nucleotides line up with TRBD1. The V segment lost 4 bases and the J segment 5 bases; nucleotides outside the gene matches: 2. The CDR3 extends over 12 amino acids. Germline CDR1 is SGHKS and CDR2 is YYEKEE (reference sequence). The CDR3 DNA follows: TGTGCCAGCAGCCTACAGGGGGAGACCCAGTACTTC. Translated: CASSLQGETQYF.